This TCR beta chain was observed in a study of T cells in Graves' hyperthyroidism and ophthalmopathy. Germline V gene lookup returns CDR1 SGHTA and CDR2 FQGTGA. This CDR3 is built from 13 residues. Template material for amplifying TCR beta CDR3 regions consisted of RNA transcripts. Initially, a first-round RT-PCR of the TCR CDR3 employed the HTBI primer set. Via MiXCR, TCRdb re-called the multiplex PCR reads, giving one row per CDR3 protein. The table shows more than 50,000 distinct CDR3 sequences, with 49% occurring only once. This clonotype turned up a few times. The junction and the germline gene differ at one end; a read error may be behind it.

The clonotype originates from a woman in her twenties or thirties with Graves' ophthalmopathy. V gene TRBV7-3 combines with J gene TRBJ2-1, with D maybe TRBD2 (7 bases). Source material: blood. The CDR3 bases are TGTGCCAGCAGCTTACCGGGGGGCGATAAGCAGCTCTTC. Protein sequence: CASSLPGGDKQLF.